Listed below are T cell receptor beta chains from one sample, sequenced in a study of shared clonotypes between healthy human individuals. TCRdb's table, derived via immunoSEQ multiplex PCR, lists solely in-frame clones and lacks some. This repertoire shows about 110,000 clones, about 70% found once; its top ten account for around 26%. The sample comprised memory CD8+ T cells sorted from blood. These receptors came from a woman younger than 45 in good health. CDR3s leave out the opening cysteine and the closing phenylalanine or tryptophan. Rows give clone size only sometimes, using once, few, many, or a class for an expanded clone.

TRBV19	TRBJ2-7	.	ASSAGLAGAYEQY
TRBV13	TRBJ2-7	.	ASSLGPAGGLREQY
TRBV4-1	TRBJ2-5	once	ASSQQSQETQY
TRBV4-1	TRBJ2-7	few	ASSQDHGTSDEQY
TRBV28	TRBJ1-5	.	ASTYEKGRNNQPQH
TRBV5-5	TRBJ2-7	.	ASSVIDRQGPPVDEQY
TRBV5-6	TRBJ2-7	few	ASSAPGQVTRQY
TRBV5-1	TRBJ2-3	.	ASSPGQGTDTQY
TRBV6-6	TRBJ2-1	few	ASSYEIHNEQF
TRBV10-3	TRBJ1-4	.	AISESGTGAAWSEKLF
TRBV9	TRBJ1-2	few	ASSVTGTGHSYGYT
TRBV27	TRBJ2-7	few	ASSLSSGSLYEQY
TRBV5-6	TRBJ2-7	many	ASSLAETSGRVFSYEQY
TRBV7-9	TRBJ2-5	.	ASLRAGGRETQY
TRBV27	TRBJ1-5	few	ASSRDRSGNQPQH
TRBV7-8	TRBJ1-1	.	ASSSILAVTGGFEAF
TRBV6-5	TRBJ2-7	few	ASSPTGSTYEQY
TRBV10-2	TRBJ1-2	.	ASSEGRRTDGYT
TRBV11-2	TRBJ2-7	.	ASSLDPTTGLDEQY
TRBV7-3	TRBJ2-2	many	ASSLLSLGELF